The sequence of this T cell receptor (beta chain) was determined in a study of glioma-infiltrating T cells after dendritic cell vaccination. Trimming removed 3 bases at V and 6 bases at J, with 13 bases between. The CDR3 is made up of 14 amino acids. In germline, CDR1 is SNHLY, CDR2 FYNNEI. Study observations and caveats: Patients with more pretreatment TILs had longer time to progression and survival.

A note on this clone: Its target is unknown.

TCRB CDR3 was amplified from 2 ug genomic DNA or less. The method was immunoSEQ multiplex PCR; TCRdb's version includes in-frame clones alone and lacks a portion of them. The sample has approximately 84,000 clones; approximately 84% are singletons. The chain couples TRBV2 to TRBJ2-3, with D tentatively TRBD1 (6 bases). The origin of this receptor is a human donor with glioblastoma. This specimen was blood, taken before dendritic cell vaccination. In nucleotides, the CDR3 is TGTGCCAGCAGTGAGGGGGCTATACAGGATACGCAGTATTTT. This codes for CASSEGAIQDTQYF.